This is a list of T cell receptor beta chains from one sample in a study of blood T cell repertoires in COVID-19. Libraries were prepared by immunoSEQ multiplex PCR; TCRdb keeps only in-frame clonotypes and omits some of them. The profile covers 200,000 to 250,000 clones, with roughly nine tenths appearing a single time and roughly 2.5% taken by the ten largest. Sequencing used PBMCs or T cells enriched from blood (not recorded which). These receptors came from a woman younger than 45 who had recovered from COVID-19. Each CDR3 is given with its conserved first and last residue. The order of the fields is clone size, J gene, D gene, V gene, CDR3 protein, CDR3 DNA. The D gene is left open where the match is weak. A clone size is listed for some rows: how often the clone was seen (once, few, many), or a class if it is expanded.

-,TRBJ1-1,-,TRBV7-3,CASSAGGDGNTEAFF,TGTGCCAGCAGCGCCGGGGGAGACGGGAACACTGAAGCTTTCTTT
-,TRBJ2-1,TRBD2,TRBV25-1,CASSARLAGSNEQFF,TGTGCCAGCAGCGCACGGCTAGCGGGGTCCAATGAGCAGTTCTTC
-,TRBJ2-7,-,TRBV5-1,CASSLATGNEQYF,TGCGCCAGCAGCTTGGCCACGGGGAACGAGCAGTACTTC
-,TRBJ2-6,TRBD1,TRBV7-2,CASSLAGQGTGGANVLTF,TGTGCCAGCAGCTTAGCGGGACAGGGGACGGGCGGGGCCAACGTCCTGACTTTC
-,TRBJ1-1,TRBD1,TRBV12-5,CASGHQGVNTEAFF,TGTGCTAGTGGCCACCAGGGGGTGAACACTGAAGCTTTCTTT
-,TRBJ1-2,TRBD1,TRBV7-8,CASSLRGQEPNYGYTF,TGTGCCAGCAGCTTACGGGGACAGGAACCTAACTATGGCTACACCTTC
few,TRBJ1-1,TRBD1,TRBV6-5,CASSYLRGDTEAFF,TGTGCCAGCAGTTACCTCAGGGGGGACACTGAAGCTTTCTTT
-,TRBJ2-3,TRBD2,TRBV3-1/TRBV3-2,CASSVSGGLTDTQYF,TGTGCCAGCAGCGTTAGCGGGGGACTCACAGATACGCAGTATTTT
once,TRBJ1-4,-,TRBV13,CASSLSRGKAGHEKLFF,TGTGCCAGCAGCTTAAGTCGCGGTAAGGCAGGGCATGAAAAACTGTTTTTT
-,TRBJ2-7,-,TRBV29-1,CSVDVHNEQYF,TGCAGCGTTGATGTACATAACGAGCAGTACTTC
few,TRBJ1-6,-,TRBV9,CASSVGGHPTNSPLHF,TGTGCCAGCAGCGTTGGGGGACACCCTACCAATTCACCCCTCCACTTT
-,TRBJ2-3,TRBD1,TRBV4-2,CASSQAVGQGADTQYF,TGTGCCAGCAGCCAAGCGGTGGGACAGGGGGCAGATACGCAGTATTTT
few,TRBJ1-6,TRBD1,TRBV5-6,CASSLGQANSPLHF,TGTGCCAGCAGCTTAGGACAGGCTAATTCACCCCTCCACTTT
-,TRBJ1-1,-,TRBV5-6,CASRSNRMNTEAFF,TGTGCCAGCAGAAGTAACAGGATGAACACTGAAGCTTTCTTT
-,TRBJ2-7,TRBD2,TRBV4-3,CASSQDKGASGSYEQYF,TGCGCCAGCAGCCAAGATAAGGGCGCTAGCGGGAGCTACGAGCAGTACTTC
-,TRBJ2-1,TRBD1,TRBV7-9,CASSPQGYSYNEQFF,TGTGCCAGCAGCCCACAGGGGTATTCCTACAATGAGCAGTTCTTC
-,TRBJ1-1,TRBD1,TRBV7-2,CASSLRGQGNTEAFF,TGTGCCAGCAGCTTAAGGGGGCAAGGGAACACTGAAGCTTTCTTT
-,TRBJ2-7,TRBD1,TRBV2,CASRRTGGGYEQYF,TGTGCCAGCAGACGGACAGGGGGGGGCTACGAGCAGTACTTC
-,TRBJ1-6,-,TRBV19,CASSISDNYNSPLHF,TGTGCCAGTAGTATCTCCGACAACTATAATTCACCCCTCCACTTT
-,TRBJ2-2,TRBD1,TRBV4-3,CASSRGQGGTGELFF,TGCGCCAGCAGCCGGGGACAGGGGGGCACCGGGGAGCTGTTTTTT
few,TRBJ2-3,-,TRBV19,CASSITGTDTQYF,TGTGCCAGTAGTATAACGGGCACAGATACGCAGTATTTT
-,TRBJ2-7,-,TRBV5-1,CASSLAAGSGSYEQYF,TGCGCCAGCAGCTTGGCCGCTGGGAGTGGCTCTTACGAGCAGTACTTC
-,TRBJ1-6,-,TRBV6-5,CATHPWRTDSPLHF,TGTGCCACCCACCCTTGGAGGACGGATTCACCCCTCCACTTT
once,TRBJ2-1,TRBD2,TRBV5-6,CASSSGANNEQFF,TGTGCCAGCAGTAGCGGGGCGAACAATGAGCAGTTCTTC
-,TRBJ2-7,-,TRBV10-1,CADQQVTYEQYF,TGCGCCGACCAACAGGTTACCTACGAGCAGTACTTC
-,TRBJ2-1,-,TRBV9,CASSVGGISSYNEQFF,TGTGCCAGCAGCGTAGGCGGCATAAGCTCCTACAATGAGCAGTTCTTC